The 20 T cell receptor beta chains below were found in one sample sequenced in a study of T-cell memory formation after mild COVID-19. A single record per CDR3 protein comes from TCRdb applying MiXCR to the 5' RACE reads. This sample has about 430,000 distinct CDR3 sequences, with more than 20% found just once. Sequencing used PBMCs or a T cell subset sorted from them (not recorded which). These receptors were taken from an adult woman who had mild COVID-19 (a few samples of this study predate the infection). Cell type and time point are not known.

This clonotype was observed at least ten times. CDR3 bases: TGTGCCAGCAGTCGTGAATTCTATGGCTACACCTTC. Translating gives CASSREFYGYTF. This sequence joins TRBV12-3 or TRBV12-4 and TRBJ1-2; D uncertain. The V end lost 5 bases, the J end lost 4 bases, and 8 bases lay between the germline ends. The CDR3 is 12 residues long.

This rearrangement joins TRBV6-2 or TRBV6-3 to TRBJ2-7; 7 positions match TRBD1. Germline assignment: CDR1 MNHEY and CDR2 SVGEGT. CDR3 length: 15 amino acids. The V and J ends lost 2 bases and 0 bases, in that order; junction bases with no gene match: 4. The CDR3 coding sequence is TGTGCCAGCAGTTACCTACAGGGGAGCTCCTACGAGCAGTACTTC. It yields the protein CASSYLQGSSYEQYF.

In this sample, this clonotype turned up a few times. The CDR3 region has the DNA TGCAGCGCCCGTACTACCCCCGGACAGGGTCAAAGGAGGTTCACTGAAGCTTTCTTT. Translation: CSARTTPGQGQRRFTEAFF. The V call is TRBV29-1, the J call TRBJ1-1; 8 nucleotides align to TRBD1. There are 19 residues in the CDR3. Per germline, CDR1 SQVTM and CDR2 ANQGSEA. J lost 4 bases, V lost 7 bases, and 26 bases had no gene match.

Here the CDR3 reads CATSDRDGLTAADTQYF. In nucleotides, the CDR3 is TGTGCCACCAGTGATCGTGATGGCCTCACTGCGGCAGATACGCAGTATTTT. The chain carries TRBV24-1 and TRBJ2-3; D remains unclear. V lost 3 bases and J lost 4, with 19 bases in between. Per the germline V gene, CDR1 is KGHDR and CDR2 is SFDVKD. The CDR3 contains 17 residues.

The J gene is TRBJ2-7, the V gene TRBV20-1; TRBD1 matches at 7 bases. The length of the CDR3 is 14 residues. J was trimmed by 0 bases and V by 1 base; bases with no gene match: 3. The V gene's germline CDR1 is DFQATT and CDR2 SNEGSKA (reference sequence). CDR3 loop: CSARVNRGSYEQYF. In nucleotides, the CDR3 is TGCAGTGCTAGAGTCAACAGGGGCTCCTACGAGCAGTACTTC.

CDR3 region: CASSLYGREQYF. CDR3 DNA: TGTGCCAGCAGTTTATACGGCCGCGAGCAGTACTTC. This chain connects TRBV12-3 or TRBV12-4 to TRBJ2-7; D unclear. The CDR3 extends over 12 amino acids. V lost 2 bases and J 6 bases, leaving 8 bases between the germline ends.

This clonotype is a singleton in its sample. CDR3 amino acids: CAWSVLLTGDEQYF. DNA of the CDR3: TGTGCCTGGAGTGTGTTGCTCACAGGGGACGAGCAGTACTTC. The V and J genes are TRBV30 and TRBJ2-7; 7 positions match TRBD1. The germline CDR1 and CDR2 sequences are GTSNPN and SVGIG (reference sequence). The CDR3 runs 14 residues. J gave up 5 bases and V 0 bases, and 7 bases lay outside the gene matches.

This clonotype was observed at least ten times. The rearrangement joins TRBV7-9 to TRBJ2-7; D ambiguous. The CDR3 is 14 residues long. Germline loops: CDR1 SEHNR, CDR2 FQNEAQ (reference sequence). V lost 1 base, J lost 2 bases, and 9 bases lay in between. CDR3 DNA: TGTGCCAGCAGCTTAGAAATCGCTGCCTACGAGCAGTACTTC. Its protein is CASSLEIAAYEQYF.

This chain uses TRBV29-1 with TRBJ2-3; D is uncertain. The CDR3 consists of 13 residues. Germline lookup yields CDR1 SQVTM and CDR2 ANQGSEA. Trimming removed 5 bases from V and 5 bases from J, with 14 bases in between. CDR3 residues: CSVTSLAIDTQYF. In DNA, the CDR3 is TGCAGCGTTACGTCGCTGGCCATAGATACGCAGTATTTT.

This clonotype occurred a few times. The chain carries TRBV27 and TRBJ2-7; 8 nucleotides match TRBD1. The CDR3 has 14 amino acids. The V segment lost 4 bases and the J segment 6 bases; nucleotides outside the gene matches: 8. CDR1 and CDR2 (germline): MNHEY, SMNVEV (reference sequence). The CDR3: CASSSAGTGTEQYF. CDR3 in DNA: TGTGCCAGCAGTTCTGCCGGGACAGGTACCGAGCAGTACTTC.

This chain uses TRBV12-3 or TRBV12-4 with TRBJ1-2; perhaps TRBD1 as D (6 bases). Trimming left V 5 bases short and J 7 bases short, with 14 bases between. This CDR3 comprises 13 residues. This CDR3 reads CASSPDRLGGYTF. The DNA of the CDR3 is TGTGCCAGCAGTCCCGACAGGTTGGGTGGCTACACCTTC.

The chain carries TRBV15 and TRBJ2-1; D is possibly TRBD2 (6 bases). Germline assignment: CDR1 LNHNV and CDR2 YYDKDF (reference sequence). The CDR3 runs to 14 residues. The V gene lost 0 bases and the J gene lost 5 bases, with 8 bases spanning the gap. The CDR3 region has the DNA TGTGCCACCAGCAGAGAGGGGGGAAACAATGAGCAGTTCTTC. Residues: CATSREGGNNEQFF.

The chain recombines TRBV12-3 or TRBV12-4 with TRBJ2-3; D is possibly TRBD1 or TRBD2 (5 bases each). The germline V and J ends were trimmed by 10 bases and 1 base, with 18 bases remaining between them. The CDR3 runs 15 residues. Written as DNA, the CDR3 is TGTGCCACCTCGGATGGGGCGGGTCGCACAGATACGCAGTATTTT. The encoded protein is CATSDGAGRTDTQYF.

V is TRBV20-1 and J is TRBJ2-3; 11 bases fit TRBD2. Germline trimming cut 6 bases from V and 4 bases from J; bases unmatched to any gene: 9. From germline, CDR1 is DFQATT and CDR2 SNEGSKA (reference sequence). This CDR3 region has 15 residues. DNA for the CDR3: TGCAGTGCCACCACTAGCGGGAGTAGTGCAGATACGCAGTATTTT. This translates into CSATTSGSSADTQYF.

This clonotype was observed once. This sequence joins TRBV29-1 and TRBJ2-7; D may be TRBD1 or TRBD2 (5 bases each). The V gene's germline CDR1 is SQVTM and CDR2 ANQGSEA. Trimming stripped 2 bases from V and 3 bases from J, with 8 bases between. This CDR3 spans 12 amino acids. The CDR3 is CSVEWDDYEQYF. The CDR3 coding sequence is TGCAGCGTTGAATGGGACGACTACGAGCAGTACTTC.

V usage is TRBV24-1 and J usage is TRBJ2-3, with TRBD1 identical over 8 bases. V dropped 0 bases and J dropped 0; count of bases not matched to a gene: 4. The CDR3 consists of 17 residues. The germline CDR1 and CDR2 sequences are KGHDR and SFDVKD. The CDR3 bases are TGTGCCACCAGTGATTTGCGACAGGGGATAAGCACAGATACGCAGTATTTT. Protein product: CATSDLRQGISTDTQYF.

The chain combines TRBV7-9 with TRBJ2-1, with D maybe TRBD2 (5 bases). Trimming stripped 5 bases from V and 3 bases from J, with 11 bases between. The CDR3 spans 14 residues. Looked up from germline, CDR1 is SEHNR and CDR2 is FQNEAQ (reference sequence). CDR3 residues: CASSPGNHYNEQFF. The DNA for the CDR3 is TGTGCCAGCAGCCCCGGGAACCACTACAATGAGCAGTTCTTC.

This clonotype occurred a few times. The V call is TRBV11-2, the J call TRBJ2-7, with 7 bases lining up with TRBD2. The V segment lost 4 bases and the J segment 4 bases; nucleotides outside the gene matches: 10. Germline-derived CDR1 and CDR2 are SGHAT and FQNNGV. CDR3 length: 15 amino acids. The CDR3 region is CASSSDLGTTYEQYF. CDR3 coding DNA: TGTGCCAGCAGCTCCGACCTCGGGACTACTTACGAGCAGTACTTC.

In its sample, this clonotype was seen a few times. V gene TRBV9 combines with J gene TRBJ1-1, with D perhaps TRBD1 (6 bases). The CDR3 has 16 amino acids. Trimming removed 4 bases at V and 0 bases at J, with 16 bases between. Germline loops: CDR1 SGDLS, CDR2 YYNGEE. DNA of the CDR3: TGTGCCAGCAGCTCGAGACAGGCTGATATGAACACTGAAGCTTTCTTT. This encodes CASSSRQADMNTEAFF.

Written as DNA, the CDR3 is TGCGCCAGCAGCCTAGATACCATGGGCCCCACAGATACGCAGTATTTT. Translated, it gives CASSLDTMGPTDTQYF. This sequence joins TRBV5-1 and TRBJ2-3; D not certain. CDR3 length: 16 amino acids. V was trimmed by 4 bases and J by 2 bases, leaving 17 bases between them. Germline values: CDR1 SGHRS, CDR2 YFSETQ.